This is a list of T cell receptor beta chains from one sample in a study of blood T cell repertoires in COVID-19. The repertoire was sequenced with immunoSEQ multiplex PCR; TCRdb's copy has only in-frame clones and lacks some. Found here are fewer than 250,000 clones, 82% of them singletons; the top ten hold roughly 4.7%. The specimen was peripheral blood. Receptors originate from a woman aged 70-85 years with acute or convalescent COVID-19. Both conserved end residues are part of each CDR3. The D gene is left open where the match is weak. Clone sizes are given selectively: once, few, many, or a class where the clone is expanded.

d_gene,abundance,v_gene,j_gene,CDR3nt,CDR3aa
TRBD1,few,TRBV14,TRBJ1-1,TGTGCCAGCAGCCAGGGTCGGACAGGGTTGCCTGAAGCTTTCTTT,CASSQGRTGLPEAFF
.,.,TRBV10-3,TRBJ1-3,TGTGCCATCAGTGAGTACCAGGCTGGAAACACCATATATTTT,CAISEYQAGNTIYF
TRBD1,.,TRBV28,TRBJ1-5,TGTGCCAGCAGCTCGGGACAGAGAGGTCAGCCCCAGCATTTT,CASSSGQRGQPQHF
TRBD1,.,TRBV4-3,TRBJ1-2,TGCGCCAGCAGCCAAGATCAGGGGGTAGGCTATGGCTACACCTTC,CASSQDQGVGYGYTF
.,.,TRBV19,TRBJ1-1,TGTGCCAGTAGTAGGCAGGGTGATAGGGAAGCTTTCTTT,CASSRQGDREAFF
.,once,TRBV5-3,TRBJ1-1,TGTGCCAGAAGCCAAGGACAAGGGAACACTGAAGCTTTCTTT,CARSQGQGNTEAFF
TRBD2,.,TRBV5-1,TRBJ2-1,TGCGCCAGCAGCTTGGGGTCTAGCGGGGGCCTACAAAATGAGCAGTTCTTC,CASSLGSSGGLQNEQFF
.,.,TRBV7-2,TRBJ2-5,TGTGCCAGCACCCCGCAGGGTCGGAAAGAGACCCAGTACTTC,CASTPQGRKETQYF
.,.,TRBV24-1,TRBJ2-2,TGTGCCACCAGTGAACAGGCGAACACCGGGGAGCTGTTTTTT,CATSEQANTGELFF
TRBD1,.,TRBV7-2,TRBJ2-5,TGTGCCAGCAGTCCACAGGGGACAGCTCAAGAGACCCAGTACTTC,CASSPQGTAQETQYF
.,.,TRBV12-3/TRBV12-4,TRBJ1-2,TGTGCCAGCACCGCGGGCCTTCGAGGGGGCTACACCTTC,CASTAGLRGGYTF
TRBD2,.,TRBV18,TRBJ2-1,TGTGCCAGCTCACTACGAGGTCCAGCGGGGGGGCCGAGGGAGCAGTTCTTC,CASSLRGPAGGPREQFF
.,.,TRBV27,TRBJ2-3,TGTGCCAGCAGTTTACTCATATCATCTAGCGTAAGCACAGATACGCAGTATTTT,CASSLLISSSVSTDTQYF